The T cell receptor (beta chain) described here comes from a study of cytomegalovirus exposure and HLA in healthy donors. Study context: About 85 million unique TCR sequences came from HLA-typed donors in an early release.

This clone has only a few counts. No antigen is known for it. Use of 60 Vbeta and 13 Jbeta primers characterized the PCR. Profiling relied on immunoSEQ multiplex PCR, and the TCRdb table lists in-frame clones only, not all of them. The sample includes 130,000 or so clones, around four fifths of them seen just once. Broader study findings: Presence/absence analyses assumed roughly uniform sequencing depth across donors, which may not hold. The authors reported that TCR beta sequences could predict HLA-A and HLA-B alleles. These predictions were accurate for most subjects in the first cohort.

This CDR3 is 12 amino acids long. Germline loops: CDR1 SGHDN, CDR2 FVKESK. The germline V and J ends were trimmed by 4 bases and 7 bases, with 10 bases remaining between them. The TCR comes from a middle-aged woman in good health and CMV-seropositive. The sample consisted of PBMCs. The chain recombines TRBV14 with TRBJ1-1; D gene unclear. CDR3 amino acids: CASSRSGVEAFF. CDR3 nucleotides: TGTGCCAGCAGCCGGTCCGGGGTTGAAGCTTTCTTT.